This T cell receptor beta chain originates from a study of CD8 T cells in ankylosing spondylitis. Study-wide findings and caveats: Reports say disease-linked clones showed up significantly more in matched ankylosing spondylitis synovial fluid. Clones linked to disease, bearing a CD8+ phenotype, were relatively rare in peripheral blood. Within ankylosing spondylitis blood, a TCR beta motif made up of seven or eight highly homologous variants appeared to be characteristic.

Quantitative 5'-RACE with molecular barcodes was used to make the TCR beta libraries. TCRdb re-analysed the 5' RACE reads in MiXCR, keeping a single row per CDR3 protein. The sample includes roughly 120,000 distinct CDR3 sequences, roughly an eighth seen only once; the top ten take 2.5% to 3%. Regarding this clonotype: Its antigen is unidentified.

The germline V gene encodes CDR1 SGHRS and CDR2 YFSETQ. The ends lost 3 bases at V and 6 bases at J; junction bases unmatched: 6. The CDR3 runs to 15 residues. Sequences were obtained from blood, either unsorted or a sorted T cell fraction (not recorded which). The rearrangement uses TRBV5-1 and TRBJ2-1; 10 nucleotides match TRBD2. The clonotype was recovered from a female donor with ankylosing spondylitis or in good health (not recorded which). The CDR3 is CASSSGTSVRNEQFF. In nucleotides, the CDR3 is TGCGCCAGCAGCTCCGGGACTAGCGTTCGCAATGAGCAGTTCTTC. The complete variable domain, with remaining parts taken from reference TRBV5-1 and TRBJ2-1, reads KAGVTQTPRYLIKTRGQQVTLSCSPISGHRSVSWYQQTPGQGLQFLFEYFSETQRNKGNFPGRFSGRQFSNSRSEMNVSTLELGDSALYLCASSSGTSVRNEQFFGPGTRLTVL.